Following are 16 T cell receptor beta chains from one sample sequenced in a study of CDR3 diversity in severe acne. TCRdb re-derived calls from the PCR reads in MiXCR, one entry per CDR3 protein. The sample yields under 95,000 distinct CDR3 sequences, 48% seen once. The sequencing sample was made of blood. Every receptor here comes from a male donor in good health, serving as a control.

Concerning this clonotype: This may be a read error: a much more frequent sequence differs by one nucleotide. The chain uses TRBV3-1 and TRBJ1-6; D is unresolved. CDR1 and CDR2 from the germline V gene are LGHDT and YNNKEL (reference sequence). The CDR3 is 15 residues long. V was cut by 1 base and J by 8 bases, with 12 bases left in between. As DNA, the CDR3 is TGTGCCAGCAGCCAAGTGGAGGTCACTGATTCACCCCTCCACTTT. Translated, it gives CASSQVEVTDSPLHF.

This clonotype was seen only a few times. The V gene is TRBV29-1, the J gene TRBJ2-5; a weak D match, TRBD2 (6 bases). CDR1 is SQVTM and CDR2 is ANQGSEA in the germline V gene. The length of the CDR3 is 12 residues. The V end was cut by 5 bases, the J end by 1 base, with 8 bases between. The CDR3 loop is CSVRRGQETQYF. CDR3 nucleotide sequence: TGCAGCGTTCGGCGGGGCCAAGAGACCCAGTACTTC. Complete variable domain (other parts from reference TRBV29-1 and TRBJ2-5): SAVISQKPSRDICQRGTSLTIQCQVDSQVTMMFWYRQQPGQSLTLIATANQGSEATYESGFVIDKFPISRPNLTFSTLTVSNMSPEDSSIYLCSVRRGQETQYFGPGTRLLVL.

The CDR3 here is CASSASGTRTDTQYF. The CDR3 nucleotides read TGTGCCAGCAGTGCCAGCGGGACCCGCACAGATACGCAGTATTTT. V is TRBV7-6 and J is TRBJ2-3; 7 nucleotides line up with TRBD2. V lost 6 bases to trimming and J lost 1 base; unmatched junction nucleotides: 7. CDR1 and CDR2 from the germline V gene are SGHVS and FNYEAQ. This CDR3 contains 15 residues.

The count of this clonotype is one. The chain recombines TRBV12-3 or TRBV12-4 with TRBJ2-5; 12 bases align to TRBD2. The CDR3 is 15 residues long. V shed 3 bases, J shed 4 bases, and the junction held 3 bases outside the gene matches. The CDR3 coding sequence is TGTGCCAGCAGTTTCCTAGCGGGGGGGCTAGAGACCCAGTACTTC. Translating it yields CASSFLAGGLETQYF.

This chain links TRBV20-1 with TRBJ1-1, with TRBD1 identical over 9 bases. Trimming cost V 1 base and J 5 bases; bases outside gene matches: 5. The CDR3 sequence is 14 residues long. Germline V gene lookup returns CDR1 DFQATT and CDR2 SNEGSKA (reference sequence). The CDR3 region has the DNA TGCAGTGCTAGAGGTTTCGACAGGGGGACTGAAGCTTTCTTT. The encoded protein is CSARGFDRGTEAFF.

This clonotype appeared a few times. V is TRBV7-9 and J is TRBJ2-7; no definite D call. The V end lost 1 base, the J end lost 5 bases, and 6 bases lay between the germline ends. In germline, CDR1 is SEHNR, CDR2 FQNEAQ (reference sequence). The length of the CDR3 is 12 residues. For the CDR3, the DNA is TGTGCCAGCAGCTTAGGCTGGGACGAGCAGTACTTC. This encodes CASSLGWDEQYF.

This clonotype came up many times. This chain links TRBV14 with TRBJ1-1; D not certain. Germline CDR1 reads SGHDN; CDR2 reads FVKESK. The CDR3 is made up of 13 amino acids. Trimming removed 4 bases from V and 8 bases from J, with 14 bases in between. CDR3 residues: CASSPTATHEAFF. CDR3 DNA sequence: TGTGCCAGCAGCCCTACAGCAACACACGAAGCTTTCTTT.

This clonotype was detected many times. The rearrangement joins TRBV5-6 to TRBJ2-7; D may be TRBD2 (6 bases). With 1 base removed from V and 6 bases from J, the gap between germline ends came to 8 bases. The germline V gene encodes CDR1 SGHDT and CDR2 YYEEEE. The CDR3 runs 12 residues. CDR3 residues: CASSLRGAEQYF. CDR3 in DNA: TGTGCCAGCAGCTTGCGCGGGGCCGAGCAGTACTTC.

CDR3 nucleotides: TGTGCCAGCAGCCGTGGGGCGGTAGGCTACACCTTC. Protein sequence: CASSRGAVGYTF. This rearrangement joins TRBV5-6 to TRBJ1-2, with D possibly being TRBD1 (5 bases). Trimming cost V 4 bases and J 8 bases, with 12 bases left between them. Germline V gene sequence: CDR1 SGHDT, CDR2 YYEEEE. The CDR3 length is 12 residues.

This clonotype is medium-sized within its sample. This chain connects TRBV20-1 to TRBJ2-1; D possibly corresponds to TRBD2 (5 bases). This CDR3 is built from 14 residues. Per germline, CDR1 DFQATT and CDR2 SNEGSKA (reference sequence). The V gene lost 3 bases and the J gene lost 3 bases, with 12 bases spanning the gap. CDR3 in amino acids: CSASGGQVYNEQFF. The CDR3 nucleotides read TGCAGTGCTAGTGGAGGTCAGGTCTACAATGAGCAGTTCTTC.

The chain employs TRBV20-1 and TRBJ1-2; the D gene is possibly TRBD1 (5 bases). Germline CDR1 and CDR2: DFQATT and SNEGSKA (reference sequence). Trimming pared 5 bases from V and 9 bases from J, leaving 16 bases between. The CDR3 loop spans 12 amino acids. The CDR3 region is CSASGTGPRYTF. In DNA, the CDR3 is TGCAGTGCTTCAGGGACGGGCCCCCGCTACACCTTC.

This clonotype came up many times. The chain has TRBV29-1 and TRBJ2-1; 11 bases line up with TRBD2. Germline values: CDR1 SQVTM, CDR2 ANQGSEA. The CDR3 totals 14 residues. The V gene end was trimmed by 6 bases and the J gene end by 6 bases; junction bases not matched to a gene: 7. For the CDR3, the DNA is TGCAGCGTAACTAGCGGGGGTAACCCCAATGAGCAGTTCTTC. Its translation: CSVTSGGNPNEQFF.

This chain links TRBV12-3 or TRBV12-4 with TRBJ2-5, with D perhaps matching TRBD1 (5 bases). Trimming removed 8 bases from V and 0 bases from J, with 10 bases in between. The CDR3 is made up of 13 amino acids. The CDR3: CASANRYQETQYF. CDR3 coding DNA: TGTGCCAGCGCCAACAGGTACCAAGAGACCCAGTACTTC.

This chain joins TRBV6-1 and TRBJ2-7, with a possible D match to TRBD1 (6 bases). Trimming took off 3 bases at V and 5 bases at J, with 14 bases between the two ends. CDR1 and CDR2 from the germline V gene are MNHNS and SASEGT. This CDR3 region has 14 residues. This chain's CDR3 is CASSEVTGSHEQYF. The DNA of the CDR3 is TGTGCCAGCAGTGAGGTAACAGGGTCCCACGAGCAGTACTTC.

This clonotype was seen a handful of times. This chain joins TRBV6-5 and TRBJ1-6; maybe TRBD1 (6 bases). V was shortened by 6 bases and J by 8 bases, with 17 bases between the two germline ends. Germline-derived CDR1 and CDR2 are MNHEY and SVGAGI. There are 15 residues in the CDR3. DNA for the CDR3: TGTGCCAGCAGGGGCCATGGGACAACGGATTCACCCCTCCACTTT. Translating gives CASRGHGTTDSPLHF.

This clonotype rates as medium-sized. This chain uses TRBV2 with TRBJ2-7; a weak D match, TRBD1 (5 bases). From germline, CDR1 is SNHLY and CDR2 FYNNEI. CDR3 length: 16 residues. Trimming stripped 9 bases from V and 0 bases from J, with 21 bases between. The CDR3 region is CASTTRASPNSYEQYF. As DNA, the CDR3 is TGTGCCAGTACCACCAGGGCGTCCCCTAACTCCTACGAGCAGTACTTC. Full variable domain (remainder filled in from reference TRBV2 and TRBJ2-7): EPEVTQTPSHQVTQMGQEVILRCVPISNHLYFYWYRQILGQKVEFLVSFYNNEISEKSEIFDDQFSVERPDGSNFTLKIRSTKLEDSAMYFCASTTRASPNSYEQYFGPGTRLTVT.